The 3 T cell receptor beta chains below come from one sample, sequenced in a study of CD8 T cells in Susac syndrome. With random hexamers, roughly 0.45 to 1 ug RNA was reverse transcribed. One entry per CDR3 protein, called by TCRdb with MiXCR from the immunoSEQ multiplex PCR reads. The sample consists of under 150,000 distinct CDR3 sequences, around 94% of them appearing once. The sequenced sample consisted of CD4+ T cells from PBMCs. The receptors come from a human donor with multiple sclerosis.

The gene calls are TRBV19 and TRBJ2-1; 8 bases are shared with TRBD2. CDR1 is LNHDA and CDR2 is SQIVND in the germline V gene (reference sequence). V dropped 7 bases and J dropped 7; count of bases not matched to a gene: 21. The CDR3 contains 18 residues. The CDR3 coding sequence is TGTGCCAGTAATCCTACCTCGGGAAGCGGGAGTTTTACGAATGAGCAGTTCTTC. This translates into CASNPTSGSGSFTNEQFF.

The V call is TRBV2, the J call TRBJ1-2; D remains ambiguous. The germline V and J ends were trimmed by 1 base and 0 bases, with 6 bases remaining between them. The germline V gene has CDR1 SNHLY and CDR2 FYNNEI. CDR3 length equals 14 residues. The CDR3 DNA sequence: TGTGCCAGCAGTGAAGACACCGCTAACTATGGCTACACCTTC. Translated, it gives CASSEDTANYGYTF.

The rearrangement links TRBV5-1 to TRBJ2-5, with no clear D. The V gene's germline CDR1 is SGHRS and CDR2 YFSETQ. V lost 0 bases to trimming and J lost 7 bases, with 13 bases between them. The CDR3 has 14 residues. CDR3 loop: CASSLAEKGSTQYF. The CDR3 DNA reads as TGCGCCAGCAGCTTGGCCGAGAAGGGTTCGACCCAGTACTTC. Drawing the rest from reference TRBV5-1 and TRBJ2-5, the complete variable domain is KAGVTQTPRYLIKTRGQQVTLSCSPISGHRSVSWYQQTPGQGLQFLFEYFSETQRNKGNFPGRFSGRQFSNSRSEMNVSTLELGDSALYLCASSLAEKGSTQYFGPGTRLLVL.